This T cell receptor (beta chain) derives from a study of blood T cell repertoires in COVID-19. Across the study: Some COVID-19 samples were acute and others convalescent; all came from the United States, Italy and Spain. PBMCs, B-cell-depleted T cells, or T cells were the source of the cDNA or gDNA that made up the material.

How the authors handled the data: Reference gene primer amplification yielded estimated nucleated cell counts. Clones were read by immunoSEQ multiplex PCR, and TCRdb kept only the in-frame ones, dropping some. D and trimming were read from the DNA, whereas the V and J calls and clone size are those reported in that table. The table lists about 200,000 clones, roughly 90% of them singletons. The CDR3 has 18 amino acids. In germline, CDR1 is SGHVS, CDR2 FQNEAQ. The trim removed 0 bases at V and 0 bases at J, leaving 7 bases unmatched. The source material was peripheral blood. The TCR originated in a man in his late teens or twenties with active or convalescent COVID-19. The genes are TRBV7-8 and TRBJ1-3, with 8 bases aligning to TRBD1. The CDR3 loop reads CASSLALEGQASGNTIYF. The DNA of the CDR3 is TGTGCCAGCAGCTTAGCGCTTGAGGGACAGGCCTCTGGAAACACCATATATTTT.